This T cell receptor (beta chain) came from a study of blood T cell repertoires in COVID-19 (dated by TCRdb to 2019 to 2021). For context, the study as a whole: Collaborator samples came from the United States, Italy and Spain and covered acute and convalescent phases of COVID-19. The material from the prospective study consisted of cDNA or gDNA derived from T cells, B-cell-depleted T cells, or PBMCs. Subjects who had been exposed to COVID-19, were actively infected with it, or had recovered from it provided the deeply sampled blood TCRbeta repertoires that made up the dataset. A freely available public database, intended as a resource for researchers studying the immune response to SARS-CoV-2, is where the repertoires were released. Samples were obtained from the ongoing ImmuneRACE study (first 160 participants) and from about 1,300 subjects provided by 6 global collaborators. Sample metadata almost always included a de-identified subject ID, COVID-19 status, age in years and sex. Where available, HLA class I and class II types were taken from metadata supplied by the sample provider and were not determined by assay-based typing. The paper as a whole reports these results and caveats: How much clinical and demographic metadata was included differed by source and by participant, and the metadata was provided uncurated.

The immunoSEQ Assay, a bias-controlled multiplex PCR, was used to amplify TCRbeta CDR3 regions from genomic DNA. Per the original workflow: The number of nucleated cells in each sample was estimated by amplification of reference gene primers within the assay. To quantify the absolute abundance of each unique TCRbeta CDR3 rearrangement, sequence reads were collapsed and filtered. For each sample, productive Simpson clonality was calculated as the square root of Simpson's diversity index over productive rearrangements. TCRdb holds this immuneACCESS table with in-frame rearrangements only. Some clones are missing; in checked studies, unresolved V genes explain under half, and the rest has no known cause. D and trimming come from the DNA, and the V and J calls and clone size come from that table. This sample lists about 170,000 clones; 65% to 85% were detected once. Of the sample, roughly 9.1% falls within the top ten clones.

The collaborating institutions used their own protocols to collect whole blood in K2EDTA tubes. For TCRbeta analysis, collaborators shipped samples in one of three forms: frozen whole blood, isolated PBMCs, or DNA extracted from either of those sample types. Remarks on this clone: Its antigen is still unknown. No qualities accompany the bases; no much larger clone lies one base away.

V gives up 2 bases and J gives up 7 bases, and the segment between their germline ends measures 18 bases. The germline V gene (reference sequence) yields MNHEY for CDR1 and SMNVEV for CDR2. Measured from the cysteine to the phenylalanine, the CDR3 is 17 residues long. The sequence is cut down to CDR3 DNA, 51 bases in frame from base 1. The clonotype comes from a woman older than 75 with active or convalescent COVID-19. The V and J segments used are TRBV27 and TRBJ1-6, and perhaps TRBD1 as D gene, on 6 matching bases. Material: peripheral blood. The CDR3 corresponds to CASSLTNLGGGNSPLHF. The DNA reads as follows: TGTGCCAGCAGTTTAACAAACCTAGGGGGGGGAAATTCACCCCTCCACTTT.